These 16 T cell receptor beta chains came from one sample sequenced in a study of cytomegalovirus exposure and HLA in healthy donors. The PCR employed 60 Vbeta primers together with 13 Jbeta primers. Repertoires were generated with immunoSEQ multiplex PCR, while TCRdb's copy carries only in-frame clones and drops some. The repertoire includes roughly 120,000 clones, 73% of them detected once, and 4.1% sits in the top ten. Material: PBMCs. The receptors come from a middle-aged woman in good health and CMV-seronegative.

This clone was detected once. The chain employs TRBV9 and TRBJ2-1; 12 bases are shared with TRBD1. Trimming took 0 bases from V and 8 from J; bases not matched to a gene: 3. CDR1 and CDR2 from the germline V gene are SGDLS and YYNGEE. The CDR3 length is 15 residues. The CDR3 DNA follows: TGTGCCAGCAGCGTAGTGGGGACAGGGGGCTATGAGCAGTTCTTC. Translating gives CASSVVGTGGYEQFF.

The chain couples TRBV28 to TRBJ1-2, with a tentative D call TRBD1 (6 bases). Germline CDR1 is MDHEN and CDR2 is SYDVKM. This CDR3 is built from 15 residues. Between the trimmed V and J ends, which lost 5 bases and 1 base, there was a span of 14 bases. Written as DNA, the CDR3 is TGTGCCAGCAGTCCCTTCGGCAGGGGTAACTATGGCTACACCTTC. Amino acids: CASSPFGRGNYGYTF.

Here the CDR3 DNA reads TGTGCCAGCAGGCCCTGGAGAAGCATGAACACTGAAGCTTTCTTT. Translation: CASRPWRSMNTEAFF. The chain recombines TRBV27 with TRBJ1-1; no definite D call. This CDR3 contains 15 residues. V gave up 6 bases and J gave up 0 bases, with 14 bases separating them. Germline V gene data show CDR1 as MNHEY and CDR2 as SMNVEV (reference sequence).

V usage is TRBV6-4 and J usage is TRBJ1-1; the D gene is possibly TRBD1 (6 bases). The V gene lost 4 bases and the J gene lost 5 bases, with 17 bases spanning the gap. In germline, CDR1 is MRHNA, CDR2 SNTAGT. The length of the CDR3 is 15 residues. The CDR3 DNA reads TGTGCCAGCAGTGGCCGGCGCGGGGGCCTGACTGAAGCTTTCTTT. This gives the protein CASSGRRGGLTEAFF.

V gene TRBV7-2 combines with J gene TRBJ2-5, with 8 bases matching TRBD2. The CDR3 has 13 residues. The germline V gene has CDR1 SGHTA and CDR2 FQGNSA. J was trimmed by 3 bases and V by 6 bases; bases with no gene match: 3. The CDR3 reads CASRPGGEETQYF. In DNA, the CDR3 is TGTGCCAGCAGGCCGGGGGGGGAAGAGACCCAGTACTTC.

The chain carries TRBV28 and TRBJ1-2; 7 bases are shared with TRBD1. CDR1 is MDHEN and CDR2 is SYDVKM in the germline V gene. The CDR3 runs 13 residues. J was trimmed by 5 bases and V by 2 bases; bases with no gene match: 2. The CDR3 protein is CASSLAGGYGYTF. The CDR3 DNA sequence: TGTGCCAGCAGTTTAGCAGGGGGTTATGGCTACACCTTC.

The chain employs TRBV5-1 and TRBJ2-7; D is possibly TRBD1 (5 bases). The V gene lost 1 base and the J gene lost 5 bases, with 7 bases spanning the gap. The CDR3 has 12 residues. Germline V gene sequence: CDR1 SGHRS, CDR2 YFSETQ. The CDR3 DNA is TGCGCCAGCAGCTTGACGACAGACGAGCAGTACTTC. This sequence encodes CASSLTTDEQYF.

The sample holds one count of this clone. The CDR3 loop reads CASSQPGQTYEQYF. CDR3 DNA: TGTGCCAGCAGCCAACCCGGACAGACCTACGAGCAGTACTTC. V is TRBV27 and J is TRBJ2-7, with a weak D call TRBD1 (6 bases). CDR3 size: 14 residues. The V and J ends lost 6 bases and 2 bases respectively, with 14 bases between them. Germline CDR1 is MNHEY and CDR2 is SMNVEV (reference sequence).

This clone occurred once. J is TRBJ1-1 and V is TRBV28; 7 bases match TRBD1. Germline CDR1 reads MDHEN; CDR2 reads SYDVKM. The CDR3 runs to 11 residues. J lost 10 bases, V lost 5 bases, and 4 bases had no gene match. The CDR3 protein is CASSTGTAAFF. The CDR3 DNA sequence: TGTGCCAGCAGTACTGGGACAGCAGCTTTCTTT.

The V and J genes are TRBV9 and TRBJ2-1; 10 nucleotides match TRBD2. V lost 4 bases and J lost 5; bases outside the gene matches: 9. This CDR3 has 16 residues. Per germline, CDR1 SGDLS and CDR2 YYNGEE. CDR3 coding DNA: TGTGCCAGCAGCCCGAAACTAGCGGGGTACAACAATGAGCAGTTCTTC. This encodes CASSPKLAGYNNEQFF.

The chain carries TRBV5-1 and TRBJ2-5, with 8 bases fitting TRBD2. The ends lost 5 bases at V and 5 bases at J; junction bases unmatched: 2. This CDR3 region has 12 residues. Germline assignment: CDR1 SGHRS and CDR2 YFSETQ. Written as DNA, the CDR3 is TGCGCCAGCAGTTCGGGAGGGGAGACCCAGTACTTC. This gives the protein CASSSGGETQYF.

The J gene is TRBJ2-5, the V gene TRBV7-2; no clear D. The DNA end lines up better with TRBJ2-7; the J call may be wrong. The germline V gene encodes CDR1 SGHTA and CDR2 FQGNSA. The CDR3 is 13 amino acids. CDR3 residues: CASSWPGPYEQYF. The CDR3, as DNA: TGTGCCAGCAGCTGGCCGGGTCCCTACGAGCAGTACTTC.

This chain links TRBV6-5 with TRBJ2-2, with 8 bases lining up with TRBD1. This CDR3 comprises 15 residues. Germline-derived CDR1 and CDR2 are MNHEY and SVGAGI. J gave up 5 bases and V 8 bases, and 10 bases lay outside the gene matches. The CDR3 sequence is CASSTGTGGTGELFF. The DNA of the CDR3 is TGTGCCAGCTCGACCGGGACAGGAGGGACCGGGGAGCTGTTTTTT.

As for this clone: Other DNA sequences from this sample encode an identical CDR3 as well. The chain couples TRBV2 to TRBJ1-1, with 7 bases that match TRBD1. The CDR3 runs 14 residues. Trimming took 6 bases from V and 0 from J; bases not matched to a gene: 4. In germline, CDR1 is SNHLY, CDR2 FYNNEI. The CDR3 region is CASRPDRVNTEAFF. CDR3 nucleotides: TGTGCCAGCAGGCCCGACAGGGTGAACACTGAAGCTTTCTTT.

The chain uses TRBV12-2 and TRBJ1-5; the table's D call, TRBD1, has no DNA check behind it. TRBV12-2 is noted as a pseudogene. The CDR3 is 14 residues long. CDR3 in amino acids: CASRYPGAGQPQHF. CDR3 coding DNA: TGTGCAAGTCGTTACCCAGGGGCCGGGCAGCCCCAGCATTTT.

The chain employs TRBV19 and TRBJ1-2; D might be TRBD1 (6 bases). Germline V gives CDR1 LNHDA, CDR2 SQIVND (reference sequence). V lost 4 bases, J lost 7 bases, and 13 bases lay in between. The CDR3 spans 13 residues. CDR3: CASSNRQVSGYTF. The CDR3 nucleotides read TGTGCCAGTAGTAACAGACAGGTTTCTGGCTACACCTTC. Based on the CDR3 plus reference TRBV19 and TRBJ1-2, the full variable domain is DGGITQSPKYLFRKEGQNVTLSCEQNLNHDAMYWYRQDPGQGLRLIYYSQIVNDFQKGDIAEGYSVSREKKESFPLTVTSAQKNPTAFYLCASSNRQVSGYTFGSGTRLTVV.